These 27 T cell receptor beta chains were all obtained from the same sample, sequenced in a study of immune heterogeneity within non-small cell lung tumors. Bulk tumor gDNA, roughly 600 ng per sample, served as the TCR template. While surgery was under way, several biopsies spaced far apart were taken per primary tumor. The study cohort was described as untreated, and its members had newly diagnosed non-small cell lung cancer. They went on to have curative surgery. Multiplex PCR (32 V and 13 J primers) was used to amplify the TCR beta CDR3. TCRdb reprocessed the multiplex PCR reads via MiXCR and lists one record per CDR3 protein. Among fewer than 7,500 distinct CDR3 sequences listed, around 21% were seen once. Sequenced input: lung tumor tissue. The origin of the receptors is a man in his sixties with non-small cell lung cancer.

This clonotype is deemed medium-sized. The CDR3 region has the DNA TGTGCCAGCAGACTCACGGAGCAGGGGGTTTACGAGCAGTACTTC. This gives the protein CASRLTEQGVYEQYF. The chain carries TRBV28 and TRBJ2-7; 7 bases are a match to TRBD1. CDR1 is MDHEN and CDR2 is SYDVKM in the germline V gene. J was trimmed by 4 bases and V by 6 bases; bases with no gene match: 12. The CDR3 has 15 residues.

This clonotype is medium-sized. CDR3 residues: CASSESGGNTEAFF. The CDR3 DNA follows: TGCGCCAGCAGTGAGTCGGGGGGAAACACTGAAGCTTTCTTT. The chain is built from TRBV10-1 and TRBJ1-1, with TRBD1 as a possible D gene (5 bases). V was pared by 0 bases and J by 2 bases, with 7 bases between. Germline V lookup: CDR1 WNHNN, CDR2 SYGVQD (reference sequence). There are 14 residues in the CDR3.

This clonotype was seen only a few times. This sequence joins TRBV5-4 and TRBJ1-4; D not certain. V was clipped by 4 bases and J by 0 bases, with 16 bases between them. Germline V lookup: CDR1 SGHNT, CDR2 YYREEE (reference sequence). The CDR3 sequence is 17 residues long. CDR3 nucleotide sequence: TGTGCCAGCAGCAACCCGTGGGCGGGTACAACTAATGAAAAACTGTTTTTT. Encoded protein: CASSNPWAGTTNEKLFF.

In this sample, this clonotype is medium-sized. The V gene is TRBV5-1, the J gene TRBJ1-4, with TRBD1 matching 9 bases. Per germline, CDR1 SGHRS and CDR2 YFSETQ. V trimming: 4 bases; J trimming: 7 bases; junction bases outside the gene matches: 5. The CDR3 sequence is 14 residues long. For the CDR3, the DNA is TGCGCCAGCAGCGTAGGGACAGGGCTTGAAAAACTGTTTTTT. This sequence encodes CASSVGTGLEKLFF.

Notes on this clonotype: A much larger clone is a single base away; this may be a read error. The gene calls are TRBV28 and TRBJ2-2; 10 nucleotides align to TRBD1. CDR3 length: 15 residues. Germline V gene data show CDR1 as MDHEN and CDR2 as SYDVKM. In nucleotides, the CDR3 is TGTGCCAGCAGTTGGGACAGGGGCGGCACCGTGGAGCTGTTTTTT. Protein sequence: CASSWDRGGTVELFF.

In its sample, this clonotype ranks as medium-sized. The chain joins TRBV6-5 to TRBJ2-3; the D gene could be TRBD1 or TRBD2 (6 bases each). V was cut by 2 bases and J by 3 bases, with 21 bases left in between. The CDR3 runs 18 residues. CDR1 and CDR2 (germline): MNHEY, SVGAGI. CDR3 in DNA: TGTGCCAGCAGTTACGGGGGGCCGTGGACCGGAGGGACAGATACGCAGTATTTT. Protein sequence: CASSYGGPWTGGTDTQYF.

Details on this clonotype: A much bigger clone sits one base away, suggesting this may be a read error. This chain connects TRBV9 to TRBJ2-7, with TRBD1 matching over 9 bases. V lost 2 bases, J lost 12 bases, and 6 bases stayed unmatched. The CDR3 is 12 amino acids. Germline V gene lookup returns CDR1 SGDLS and CDR2 YYNGEE. CDR3 DNA: TGTGCCAGCAGCGTCGGACAGGGGCAGCGGTACTTC. Amino acids: CASSVGQGQRYF.

By its share, this clonotype is medium-sized. This sequence joins TRBV6-1 and TRBJ1-2; the D gene is possibly TRBD1 (5 bases). This CDR3 region has 13 residues. The germline V gene encodes CDR1 MNHNS and CDR2 SASEGT. Deletions cut 5 bases from V and 3 bases from J, with 10 bases between. The CDR3 DNA reads as TGTGCCAGCAGTTACCAGGGAGACTATGGCTACACCTTC. Amino acids: CASSYQGDYGYTF.

The chain carries TRBV9 and TRBJ2-3; TRBD2 aligns across 7 bases. The CDR3 consists of 15 residues. Germline V CDR1 and CDR2: SGDLS, YYNGEE. The CDR3 is CSSSESGTSTDTQYF. CDR3 nucleotides: TGTTCTAGCAGCGAAAGCGGGACTAGCACAGATACGCAGTATTTT.

This clonotype has just one count. One end of the junction does not line up with germline, which may come from a read error. The genes are TRBV5-4 and TRBJ2-7, with D unclear. Germline CDR1 and CDR2: SGHNT and YYREEE (reference sequence). This CDR3 spans 14 amino acids. In DNA form, the CDR3 reads TGTGCCAGCAGCCTCGACTCGCCCTTTGACGATCAGTACTTC. It codes for CASSLDSPFDDQYF.

This clonotype is deemed medium-sized (0.01 to 0.1%). The genes are TRBV20-1 and TRBJ2-7; 10 bases match TRBD2. J gave up 5 bases and V 5 bases, and 6 bases lay outside the gene matches. The CDR3 is 13 residues long. From germline, CDR1 is DFQATT and CDR2 SNEGSKA (reference sequence). CDR3 residues: CSALAGEGDEQYF. The CDR3 bases are TGCAGTGCTCTAGCGGGAGAGGGGGACGAGCAGTACTTC.

This clonotype rates as medium-sized. This rearrangement joins TRBV18 to TRBJ2-3; the match to TRBD1 covers 8 bases. The CDR3 has 16 residues. Germline CDR1 is KGHSH and CDR2 is LQKENI. Unmatched junction bases numbered 11, after V lost 8 bases and J lost 1 base. DNA for the CDR3: TGTGCCAGCACGGCGGACAGGGCTGATGGCACAGATACGCAGTATTTT. It encodes CASTADRADGTDTQYF.

This clonotype has just a few counts. A read error may account for a junction end that differs from germline. This chain links TRBV9 with TRBJ2-5, with 7 nucleotides matching TRBD2. CDR1 is SGDLS and CDR2 is YYNGEE in the germline V gene. The CDR3 covers 15 residues. In DNA form, the CDR3 reads TGTGCCAGCGGGGGTTTATGGGAGGGGAAAGAGACCCAGTGCTTC. The encoded protein is CASGGLWEGKETQCF.

This rearrangement joins TRBV5-1 to TRBJ2-2; D perhaps matches TRBD1 (5 bases). Germline V gene lookup returns CDR1 SGHRS and CDR2 YFSETQ. V dropped 0 bases and J dropped 4 bases, with 10 bases sitting between them. CDR3 size: 15 residues. The DNA for the CDR3 is TGCGCCAGCAGCTTGGAGGCAGGGCCCACCGGGGAGCTGTTTTTT. Its translation is CASSLEAGPTGELFF.

By frequency in the sample, this clonotype is medium-sized (0.01 to 0.1%). CDR3 amino acids: CSARDRVRGLAYEQYF. The CDR3 nucleotides are TGCAGTGCTAGAGATCGGGTGAGGGGTCTCGCCTACGAGCAGTACTTC. This chain uses TRBV20-1 with TRBJ2-7, with D possibly called TRBD1 or TRBD2 (5 bases each). The germline CDR1 and CDR2 sequences are DFQATT and SNEGSKA (reference sequence). CDR3 size: 16 residues. V lost 0 bases and J lost 2, with 17 bases in between.

By proportion, this clonotype is medium-sized. The chain employs TRBV6-1 and TRBJ1-1; maybe TRBD1 (6 bases). This CDR3 spans 15 amino acids. Trimming shortened V by 0 bases and J by 1 base, and 9 bases separated the two germline ends. Germline V gene data show CDR1 as MNHNS and CDR2 as SASEGT. CDR3 DNA: TGTGCCAGCAGTGAAGCGGGGGGCGGGAACACTGAAGCTTTCTTT. Residues: CASSEAGGGNTEAFF.

This clonotype was counted a few times. This rearrangement joins TRBV28 to TRBJ2-5, with 8 bases aligning to TRBD1. Germline V gene sequence: CDR1 MDHEN, CDR2 SYDVKM. The CDR3 extends over 14 amino acids. Trimming removed 2 bases from V and 4 bases from J; junction bases left unmatched: 3. The CDR3 coding sequence is TGTGCCAGCAGTTTACCCAGGGGGCCAGAGACCCAGTACTTC. As protein: CASSLPRGPETQYF.

By its share, this clonotype is medium-sized (0.01 to 0.1%). V and J are TRBV10-3 and TRBJ2-7; possible D gene TRBD2, 6 bases. Germline V gene sequence: CDR1 ENHRY, CDR2 SYGVKD. There are 16 residues in the CDR3. V was trimmed by 6 bases and J by 0 bases, leaving 18 bases between them. The CDR3 protein is CAISGRLATSSYEQYF. CDR3 DNA: TGTGCCATCAGCGGGCGCCTAGCGACGAGCTCCTACGAGCAGTACTTC.

Within the sample, this clonotype is medium-sized (0.01 to 0.1%). The chain employs TRBV28 and TRBJ2-7; D remains ambiguous. There are 13 residues in the CDR3. V shed 5 bases and J shed 2 bases, with 10 bases lying between them. Germline assignment: CDR1 MDHEN and CDR2 SYDVKM. The CDR3 region has the DNA TGTGCCAGCAGTCACTACCTTACCTACGAGCAGTACTTC. As protein: CASSHYLTYEQYF.

A word on this clonotype: A much larger clonotype is one base distant, so this may be a read error. The J gene is TRBJ1-4, the V gene TRBV28; no clear D gene. This CDR3 has 15 residues. Trimming removed 6 bases at V and 4 bases at J, with 15 bases between. Germline V gene data show CDR1 as MDHEN and CDR2 as SYDVKM. CDR3 nucleotides: TGTGCCAGCAGCCCCTGGGTGGAACTTAATGAAAAACTGTTTTTT. Residues: CASSPWVELNEKLFF.

The table lists this clonotype with a few counts. At one of its ends the junction is not consistent with the germline gene, which may arise from a read error. The rearrangement uses TRBV7-9 and TRBJ2-7; 8 nucleotides agree with TRBD2. This CDR3 is 17 amino acids long. The V gene's germline CDR1 is SEHNR and CDR2 FQNEAQ (reference sequence). CDR3 sequence: CASSLVGGGRSPYEQNF. In nucleotides, the CDR3 is TGTGCCAGCAGCTTAGTGGGTGGCGGGAGGTCCCCCTACGAGCAGAACTTC.

For this clonotype: At one end, the junction sequence differs from germline, possibly due to a read error. The V gene is TRBV11-2, the J gene TRBJ2-2; the D gene is possibly TRBD2 (6 bases). The CDR3 has 16 residues. In germline, CDR1 is SGHAT, CDR2 FQNNGV. The CDR3 sequence: CASSQAGRVNTGDLFF. In nucleotides, the CDR3 is TGTGCCAGCAGCCAAGCGGGCAGGGTGAACACCGGGGATCTGTTTTTT.

Comments on this clonotype: Since a much larger clone is just one base distant, this may be a read error. This rearrangement joins TRBV7-2 to TRBJ2-2; D is undetermined. The CDR3 contains 13 residues. The germline gives CDR1 SGHTA, CDR2 FQGNSA. Between the trimmed V and J ends, which lost 5 bases and 6 bases, there was a span of 10 bases. CDR3 region: CASSPRRAGELFF. The CDR3 DNA sequence: TGTGCCAGCAGCCCGAGGAGAGCCGGGGAGCTGTTTTTT. The full variable domain, in which reference TRBV7-2 and TRBJ2-2 provide the parts outside the CDR3, is GAGVSQSPSNKVTEKGKDVELRCDPISGHTALYWYRQSLGQGLEFLIYFQGNSAPDKSGLPSDRFSAERTGGSVSTLTIQRTQQEDSAVYLCASSPRRAGELFFGEGSRLTVL.

Remarks on this clonotype: This may stem from a read error, because a much larger clone lies one nucleotide away. The rearrangement links TRBV2 to TRBJ1-6, with a possible D match to TRBD1 (5 bases). Trimming cost V 4 bases and J 14 bases, with 15 bases left between them. The CDR3 length is 13 residues. Looked up from germline, CDR1 is SNHLY and CDR2 is FYNNEI. Here the CDR3 reads CASSGRERTTLHF. DNA for the CDR3: TGTGCCAGCAGTGGCAGGGAAAGGACAACCCTCCACTTT.

This clonotype is categorized as medium-sized. V gene TRBV20-1 combines with J gene TRBJ2-3, with a weak D call TRBD2 (6 bases). Germline V gives CDR1 DFQATT, CDR2 SNEGSKA (reference sequence). The V end lost 1 base, the J end lost 6 bases, and 11 bases lay between the germline ends. The CDR3 is 13 residues long. The chain's CDR3 is CSARAGAADTQYF. In nucleotides, the CDR3 is TGCAGTGCTAGAGCGGGAGCAGCCGATACGCAGTATTTT.

A remark on this clonotype: One base away lies a much larger clone, so this may be a sequencing read error. The rearrangement joins TRBV9 to TRBJ2-3, with TRBD1 identical over 7 bases. CDR3 size: 14 residues. The trim removed 4 bases at V and 4 bases at J, leaving 6 bases unmatched. Germline CDR1 and CDR2: SGDLS and YYNGEE. This CDR3 is CASSLDRVADTQYF. In DNA, the CDR3 is TGTGCCAGCAGCCTTGACAGGGTGGCAGATACGCAGTATTTT.

By share, this clonotype ranks as medium-sized. V and J are TRBV9 and TRBJ2-3, with 10 bases identical to TRBD2. Trimming cost V 1 base and J 5 bases; bases outside gene matches: 4. The CDR3 extends over 15 amino acids. The germline CDR1 and CDR2 sequences are SGDLS and YYNGEE. DNA of the CDR3: TGTGCCAGCAGCGTATCCCGACTAGCGGGAGATACGCAGTATTTT. It encodes CASSVSRLAGDTQYF.